A single TCR beta chain is shown here with its context. What it recognizes is unknown. The V gene lost 6 bases and the J gene lost 6 bases, with 21 bases spanning the gap. The CDR3 has 14 residues. Germline V gene lookup returns CDR1 DFQATT and CDR2 SNEGSKA (reference sequence). The data are from a study of identical twins. Findings of the study overall: Zero-insertion results could be subject to partial confounding by invariant MAIT and iNKT cells. The abundant beta clonotypes from cord blood had fewer insertions, and memory repertoires had none of this. The degree of excess twin sharing was weaker in beta out-of-frame sequences.

TCRdb fed the 5' RACE reads into MiXCR, producing one record per CDR3 protein. The sample records hundreds of thousands of distinct CDR3 sequences, approximately 9% being singletons. This sample was also put to use in a study of yellow fever vaccine responses in identical twins.

The chain recombines TRBV20-1 with TRBJ2-7, with D possibly TRBD2 on 6 matching bases. Sequencing input: PBMCs. The source is a young woman in good health. CDR3 region: CSATRDANLPEQYF. The CDR3 nucleotides read TGCAGTGCGACTAGGGACGCCAACCTTCCCGAGCAGTACTTC.